This entry is about one TCR beta chain. This clone's antigen is unknown. No base quality information exists; no much larger clone differs at one position. From the cysteine up to the phenylalanine, the CDR3 has a length of 15 residues. CDR3 DNA only is kept here, 45 bases in frame from base 1. The CDR1 and CDR2 encoded by the germline V gene are LGHNA and YNFKEQ. The junction shows trimming of 0 bases on V and 4 bases on J, plus 12 bases between the germline ends. Library construction relied on PCR. The sequencing machine was an Illumina HiSeq 2500. Unique molecular identifiers were incorporated into TCR beta cDNA libraries to reduce PCR and sequencing biases. Every 1 to 10 million input T cells yielded around 500,000 cDNA molecules, meaning each molecule approximated one T cell. Patient libraries were prepared and sequenced with the same protocol used for the earlier healthy control dataset. Samples belonging to the same batch were prepared together, multiplexed and sequenced on a shared HiSeq lane. On the study's bioinformatics: MIGEC was used to process the raw barcoded reads, and molecular identifier groups with only a single read were discarded before consensus assembly and CDR3 extraction. VDJtools was used for post-analysis of the clonotype tables, and diversity was normalized by down-sampling every dataset to the size of the smallest sample. In repertoire overlap clustering, CDR3 amino acid sequences, but not nucleotide sequences, were matched to correct batch-related cross-sample contamination. In TCRdb, the public reads were trimmed at Q25 with fastp and aligned with MiXCR, with productive beta chains retained. Rows matching on CDR3 protein sequence are summarized as one entry with the most common DNA and genes. TCRdb's processing, not the authors' own work, is the source of the V and J calls. Counted in this sample were hundreds of thousands of distinct CDR3 sequences; around 40% of them appeared once. In total, the top ten clones hold 9.5% to 13% of the sample.

The data stem from a study of post-analysis software for immune sequencing data (dated by TCRdb to 2014 to 2015). For the wider study: The recorded disease courses included relapsing-remitting, secondary progressive and progressive-relapsing multiple sclerosis, and some patients had no subtype annotation. A subset of samples was prepared in parallel using single-end sample barcoding, then pooled and co-amplified after Illumina adapter ligation. The multiple sclerosis patient repertoires were compared with about a dozen previously published healthy control repertoires from donors aged about 6 to 26 years. Overall results and qualifications from the work: Direct clustering with F measure revealed strong co-clustering of samples prepared in the same batch, which led to a batch-effect correction. The multiple sclerosis patient group was slightly younger than the control group. Patients showed significantly higher frequencies than controls for five TRBV segments, among them TRBV5-6, TRBV5-1 and TRBV20-1. Multiple sclerosis patients had significantly lower normalized Chao1 diversity than controls, a result that suggests substantial peripheral T-cell clonal expansion.

To demonstrate the VDJtools post-analysis software, TCR beta repertoires were profiled from the peripheral blood of about 13 young patients with multiple sclerosis. The patients with multiple sclerosis were children and adolescents between about 6 and 16 years of age. Sequenced input: blood. This chain joins TRBV4-2 to TRBJ1-2, with a weak D call of TRBD1 (6 bases match). The origin of this receptor is a girl between 10 and 17 years old with multiple sclerosis. The CDR3 region reads CASSQDERGGYGYTF. The base sequence is TGTGCCAGCAGCCAAGATGAGAGGGGGGGCTATGGCTACACCTTC.